The rows below give T cell receptor beta chains drawn from one sample of a study of blood T cell repertoires in COVID-19. Sequencing used immunoSEQ multiplex PCR; TCRdb keeps in-frame clones, though not all of them. This sample has 150,000 to 200,000 clones; around 86% occur once, and the top ten carry less than 3.5%. Sequenced input: peripheral blood. These receptors originate from a man in his 70s with acute or convalescent COVID-19. The CDR3 runs from the conserved cysteine through the conserved F or W. D genes are given only for firm matches.

NA	TRBJ1-1	TRBV5-1	TGCGCCAGCAGCCCTAACGCGAACACTGAAGCTTTCTTT	CASSPNANTEAFF
TRBD2	TRBJ2-2	TRBV24-1	TGTGCCACAGATTTCAAGCGGGAGACCGACACCGGGGAGCTGTTTTTT	CATDFKRETDTGELFF
NA	TRBJ2-4	TRBV5-4	TGTGCCAGCAGCTTGGGAGGACAGAAAAACATTCAGTACTTC	CASSLGGQKNIQYF
TRBD1	TRBJ1-2	TRBV11-2	TGTGCCAGCAGCTATGGGACAGGGGGATCCTATGGCTACACCTTC	CASSYGTGGSYGYTF
NA	TRBJ2-5	TRBV29-1	TGCAGCGTTGGGCAGATCCAAGAGACCCAGTACTTC	CSVGQIQETQYF
TRBD2	TRBJ2-3	TRBV5-1	TGCGCCAGCAGCTTGGCAGGACTAGTTGGCGGCACAGATACGCAGTATTTT	CASSLAGLVGGTDTQYF
NA	TRBJ2-1	TRBV28	TGTGCCAGCAAGAGGAGCTCCTACAATGAGCAGTTCTTC	CASKRSSYNEQFF
NA	TRBJ1-2	TRBV28	TGTGCCAGCAGCTCGCCGGGAAGCTACTATGGCTACACCTTC	CASSSPGSYYGYTF
TRBD1	TRBJ1-2	TRBV7-9	TGTGCCAGCAGCCAGTCGGGACAGATCCACCACATTAACTATGGCTACACCTTC	CASSQSGQIHHINYGYTF
TRBD2	TRBJ2-2	TRBV5-1	TGCGCCAGCAGCTTGGGACCGGGGGGCACCGGGGAGCTGTTTTTT	CASSLGPGGTGELFF